One and the same sample provided the 26 T cell receptor beta chains below, sequenced in a study of shared clonotypes between healthy human individuals. Measured with immunoSEQ multiplex PCR; TCRdb has only the in-frame clones, and not every one. This sample has 1,500,000 or so clones, with approximately 98.5% found just once. Material for sequencing was naive CD4+ T cells sorted from blood. As to subset: CD45RA+ positively selected. The receptors were gathered from a man aged 25 to 45 in good health.

This rearrangement joins TRBV9 to TRBJ1-1; the D gene is possibly TRBD1 (5 bases). Germline V gene data show CDR1 as SGDLS and CDR2 as YYNGEE. This CDR3 region has 17 residues. V was cut by 0 bases and J by 1 base, with 16 bases left in between. CDR3 residues: CASSVGSGTLPNTEAFF. The DNA of the CDR3 is TGTGCCAGCAGCGTAGGCTCAGGGACTTTGCCGAACACTGAAGCTTTCTTT. The full variable domain, its missing parts supplied by reference TRBV9 and TRBJ1-1, is DSGVTQTPKHLITATGQRVTLRCSPRSGDLSVYWYQQSLDQGLQFLIQYYNGEERAKGNILERFSAQQFPDLHSELNLSSLELGDSALYFCASSVGSGTLPNTEAFFGQGTRLTVV.

This chain joins TRBV21-1 and TRBJ2-1; TRBD2, the table's D call, was not compared with the DNA. TRBV21-1 is shown as a pseudogene. The CDR3 runs 17 residues. The CDR3 DNA reads TGTGCCAGCAGCAGAGGACACCGGGAGGGCGATGGGAATGAGCAGTTCTTC. Protein product: CASSRGHREGDGNEQFF.

In nucleotides, the CDR3 is TGCGCCAGCAGCGCCACAGGGAAGAGGGAAAAACTGTTTTTT. Its translation is CASSATGKREKLFF. The rearrangement uses TRBV5-1 and TRBJ1-4, with a weak D call TRBD1 (6 bases). Germline V gene sequence: CDR1 SGHRS, CDR2 YFSETQ. V was clipped by 4 bases and J by 8 bases, with 15 bases between them. The CDR3 sequence is 14 residues long.

V and J are TRBV19 and TRBJ2-1, with 12 bases lining up with TRBD2. CDR1 LNHDA and CDR2 SQIVND come from the germline V gene (reference sequence). CDR3 length: 16 residues. V lost 2 bases to trimming and J lost 9 bases; unmatched junction nucleotides: 8. The CDR3 loop is CASSITLAGGGGEQFF. The CDR3 DNA is TGTGCCAGTAGTATAACACTAGCGGGAGGTGGGGGTGAGCAGTTCTTC. Full variable domain (missing parts from reference TRBV19 and TRBJ2-1): DGGITQSPKYLFRKEGQNVTLSCEQNLNHDAMYWYRQDPGQGLRLIYYSQIVNDFQKGDIAEGYSVSREKKESFPLTVTSAQKNPTAFYLCASSITLAGGGGEQFFGPGTRLTVL.

The chain employs TRBV29-1 and TRBJ1-4, with 11 positions matching TRBD1. CDR3 length: 12 residues. V was clipped by 6 bases and J by 11 bases; unmatched bases: 5. Germline V gene lookup returns CDR1 SQVTM and CDR2 ANQGSEA. The CDR3 protein is CSVGTGGGKLFF. In DNA form, the CDR3 reads TGCAGCGTAGGGACAGGGGGTGGGAAACTGTTTTTT. The complete variable domain, with remaining parts taken from reference TRBV29-1 and TRBJ1-4, reads SAVISQKPSRDICQRGTSLTIQCQVDSQVTMMFWYRQQPGQSLTLIATANQGSEATYESGFVIDKFPISRPNLTFSTLTVSNMSPEDSSIYLCSVGTGGGKLFFGSGTQLSVL.

J is TRBJ2-1 and V is TRBV19, with 7 positions matching TRBD2. Per germline, CDR1 LNHDA and CDR2 SQIVND (reference sequence). With 4 bases clipped from V and 5 bases from J, the junction kept 11 bases outside the gene matches. The CDR3 spans 16 residues. CDR3 region: CASSTPFAGVHNEQFF. The CDR3, as DNA: TGTGCCAGTAGTACTCCCTTTGCGGGAGTCCACAATGAGCAGTTCTTC.

The chain couples TRBV30 to TRBJ1-1; D perhaps matches TRBD1 (5 bases). In germline, CDR1 is GTSNPN, CDR2 SVGIG (reference sequence). V was pared by 2 bases and J by 4 bases, with 8 bases between. CDR3 length: 12 amino acids. The CDR3 bases are TGTGCCTGGAGTCCAGGGATCACTGAAGCTTTCTTT. Encoded protein: CAWSPGITEAFF.

J is TRBJ2-2 and V is TRBV27; the D gene is possibly TRBD2 (6 bases). V was clipped by 2 bases and J by 7 bases, with 14 bases between them. The CDR3 has 15 amino acids. CDR1 is MNHEY and CDR2 is SMNVEV in the germline V gene (reference sequence). The DNA for the CDR3 is TGTGCCAGCAGTTTAAAGGCCCTAGCGAACGGGGAGCTGTTTTTT. Its protein product is CASSLKALANGELFF.

The J gene is TRBJ1-2, the V gene TRBV27, with 9 bases matching TRBD1. Germline loops: CDR1 MNHEY, CDR2 SMNVEV (reference sequence). The V gene end was trimmed by 5 bases and the J gene end by 4 bases; junction bases not matched to a gene: 5. The CDR3 sequence is 14 residues long. This CDR3 is CASSRGTGIYGYTF. The CDR3 nucleotides are TGTGCCAGCAGTCGAGGGACAGGGATCTATGGCTACACCTTC.

The V call is TRBV4-3, the J call TRBJ2-7; 8 bases match TRBD1. Germline V gene lookup returns CDR1 LGHNA and CDR2 YSLEER. With V trimmed by 0 bases and J by 3 bases, 10 bases remained unmatched. There are 17 residues in the CDR3. CDR3 DNA sequence: TGCGCCAGCAGCCAAGATATCCGGGACAGGTTTTTCTACGAGCAGTACTTC. This gives the protein CASSQDIRDRFFYEQYF.

The CDR3 is CASSLQGQGRNEQFF. CDR3 bases: TGTGCCAGCAGCTTACAGGGCCAAGGGCGCAATGAGCAGTTCTTC. This rearrangement joins TRBV7-9 to TRBJ2-1; the D gene is possibly TRBD1 (5 bases). CDR3 length equals 15 residues. V shed 2 bases and J shed 6 bases, with 14 bases lying between them. Germline lookup yields CDR1 SEHNR and CDR2 FQNEAQ (reference sequence).

J is TRBJ1-1 and V is TRBV30; D is ambiguous. Trimming removed 0 bases from V and 11 bases from J, with 10 bases in between. The germline gives CDR1 GTSNPN, CDR2 SVGIG (reference sequence). The CDR3 runs to 11 residues. CDR3 sequence (DNA): TGTGCCTGGAGTGTTAGACGTGGGGCTTTCTTT. Protein sequence: CAWSVRRGAFF.

CDR3 in amino acids: CASSPGTGGDYEQYF. The CDR3 DNA sequence: TGTGCCAGCTCACCCGGGACAGGGGGAGACTACGAGCAGTACTTC. The gene calls are TRBV18 and TRBJ2-7; 11 positions agree with TRBD1. Germline CDR1 KGHSH, CDR2 LQKENI. This CDR3 has 15 residues. J was trimmed by 3 bases and V by 3 bases; bases with no gene match: 4.

The V and J genes are TRBV5-1 and TRBJ2-7, with D hard to call. V lost 0 bases and J lost 7, with 14 bases in between. Germline CDR1 is SGHRS and CDR2 is YFSETQ. The CDR3 contains 14 residues. Written as DNA, the CDR3 is TGCGCCAGCAGCTTGGCCGAATTGGTAGGGGAGCAGTACTTC. Its translation is CASSLAELVGEQYF.

The rearrangement links TRBV5-5 to TRBJ2-7, with TRBD2 identical over 12 bases. The germline gives CDR1 SGHKS, CDR2 YYEKEE (reference sequence). The CDR3 has 19 amino acids. The junction had 12 bases not matched to a gene; V was cut back by 2 bases and J by 0 bases. The CDR3: CASSFELAGGPPSSYEQYF. CDR3 coding DNA: TGTGCCAGCAGCTTTGAACTAGCGGGAGGCCCTCCCAGCTCCTACGAGCAGTACTTC.

The V and J genes are TRBV28 and TRBJ2-7; 8 nucleotides line up with TRBD2. Trimming removed 3 bases from V and 1 base from J; junction bases left unmatched: 5. The CDR3 is made up of 15 amino acids. Germline CDR1 and CDR2: MDHEN and SYDVKM. CDR3 loop: CASSLVGGGSYEQYF. The CDR3 coding sequence is TGTGCCAGCAGTTTGGTCGGGGGGGGATCCTACGAGCAGTACTTC.

CDR3 sequence: CASSQDLLTGGFRELFF. CDR3 nucleotides: TGCGCCAGCAGCCAAGATCTTCTGACAGGGGGCTTCAGGGAGCTGTTTTTT. This sequence joins TRBV4-3 and TRBJ2-2; 10 bases are shared with TRBD1. The CDR3 has 17 amino acids. CDR1 is LGHNA and CDR2 is YSLEER in the germline V gene. V lost 0 bases to trimming and J lost 9 bases; unmatched junction nucleotides: 10.

The J gene is TRBJ1-1, the V gene TRBV27; the match to TRBD1 covers 10 bases. The CDR3 is made up of 14 amino acids. The J segment lost 5 bases and the V segment lost 6 bases, leaving 6 bases of the junction unmatched. The germline CDR1 and CDR2 sequences are MNHEY and SMNVEV (reference sequence). The CDR3 DNA sequence: TGTGCCAGCAGACCCGGGACAGGGGTTACTGAAGCTTTCTTT. It translates to CASRPGTGVTEAFF.

This chain joins TRBV5-4 and TRBJ1-2; tentative D call: TRBD1 (5 bases). The length of the CDR3 is 18 residues. Germline values: CDR1 SGHNT, CDR2 YYREEE (reference sequence). Trimming stripped 0 bases from V and 3 bases from J, with 21 bases between. The CDR3 DNA is TGTGCCAGCAGCTTGGGAACAGGCGGTCCCCTACTAGACTATGGCTACACCTTC. Translation: CASSLGTGGPLLDYGYTF.

This clone was detected only once. The V and J genes are TRBV28 and TRBJ2-1; no definite D call. CDR3 size: 13 residues. Trimming pared 3 bases from V and 8 bases from J, leaving 11 bases between. Germline V gene data show CDR1 as MDHEN and CDR2 as SYDVKM. Here the CDR3 DNA reads TGTGCCAGCAGTTTCTTGGGCCAATATGAGCAGTTCTTC. As protein: CASSFLGQYEQFF.

The chain combines TRBV10-3 with TRBJ1-5; no clear D. Trimming removed 6 bases from V and 0 bases from J, with 9 bases in between. This CDR3 region has 14 residues. Germline CDR1 ENHRY, CDR2 SYGVKD. CDR3: CAIRGPGSNQPQHF. The DNA of the CDR3 is TGTGCCATCAGAGGACCCGGTAGCAATCAGCCCCAGCATTTT.

V gene TRBV9 combines with J gene TRBJ2-3, with a tentative D call TRBD1 (6 bases). CDR1 is SGDLS, CDR2 YYNGEE, per germline. The CDR3 loop spans 15 amino acids. Trimming took 0 bases from V and 2 from J, leaving 10 bases between them. CDR3 in amino acids: CASSVATGDTDTQYF. CDR3 bases: TGTGCCAGCAGCGTAGCGACAGGCGACACAGATACGCAGTATTTT.

The chain recombines TRBV5-1 with TRBJ2-1, with D possibly matching TRBD2 (6 bases). Germline values: CDR1 SGHRS, CDR2 YFSETQ. The CDR3 has 14 amino acids. Between the trimmed V and J ends, which lost 9 bases and 6 bases, there was a span of 19 bases. The CDR3 DNA reads TGCGCCACCGAGACGGAGGGAGGAGGCAATGAGCAGTTCTTC. Encoded protein: CATETEGGGNEQFF.

The CDR3: CASSLPRTDTQYF. In nucleotides, the CDR3 is TGTGCCAGCAGCTTACCACGCACAGATACGCAGTATTTT. V gene TRBV5-4 combines with J gene TRBJ2-3; D is unresolved. V was pared by 2 bases and J by 1 base, with 5 bases between. The CDR3 totals 13 residues. CDR1 is SGHNT, CDR2 YYREEE, per germline (reference sequence).

The chain couples TRBV18 to TRBJ1-1, with D perhaps TRBD1 (6 bases). The CDR3 sequence is 14 residues long. The V and J ends lost 1 base and 4 bases respectively, with 10 bases between them. Germline lookup yields CDR1 KGHSH and CDR2 LQKENI. The chain's CDR3 is CASSPLSGATEAFF. The CDR3 region has the DNA TGTGCCAGCTCACCACTTTCAGGGGCCACTGAAGCTTTCTTT. Full variable domain (missing parts from reference TRBV18 and TRBJ1-1): NAGVMQNPRHLVRRRGQEARLRCSPMKGHSHVYWYRQLPEEGLKFMVYLQKENIIDESGMPKERFSAEFPKEGPSILRIQQVVRGDSAAYFCASSPLSGATEAFFGQGTRLTVV.

The table lists this clone with a count of one. The V and J genes are TRBV11-2 and TRBJ2-7, with 8 positions matching TRBD1. Germline CDR1 is SGHAT and CDR2 is FQNNGV. The junction had 14 bases not matched to a gene; V was cut back by 5 bases and J by 5 bases. The CDR3 runs to 16 residues. The CDR3 DNA reads TGTGCCAGCAGCACTGGACGGACAGGGTGGGGACACGAGCAGTACTTC. Translated: CASSTGRTGWGHEQYF.